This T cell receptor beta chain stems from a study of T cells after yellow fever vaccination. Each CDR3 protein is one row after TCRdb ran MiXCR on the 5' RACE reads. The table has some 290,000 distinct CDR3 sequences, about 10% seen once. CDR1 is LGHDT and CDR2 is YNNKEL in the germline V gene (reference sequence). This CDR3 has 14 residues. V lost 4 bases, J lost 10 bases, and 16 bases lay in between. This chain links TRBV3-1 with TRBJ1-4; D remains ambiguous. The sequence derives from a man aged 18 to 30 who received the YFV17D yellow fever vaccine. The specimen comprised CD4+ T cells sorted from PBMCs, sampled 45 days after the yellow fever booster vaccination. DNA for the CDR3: TGTGCCAGCAGCCCCCCCGACGGGGTAGGAAAACTGTTTTTT. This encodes CASSPPDGVGKLFF.